This TCR beta chain was identified during a study of T cell responses to AZD1222 COVID-19 vaccine. Overall study results and limits: The reported proportion of spike-specific TCRs targeting unmutated variant regions was nearly half. Compared with day 0, the breadth and depth of the Spike-specific TCR repertoire rose significantly after two doses of AZD1222.

Method: immunoSEQ multiplex PCR; TCRdb's copy keeps in-frame clones and lacks some. Of some 120,000 clones in the sample, approximately 93% were seen once. Of note for this clone: Its antigen remains unidentified.

The trim removed 0 bases at V and 8 bases at J, leaving 4 bases unmatched. This CDR3 contains 15 residues. Germline assignment: CDR1 SGHRS and CDR2 YFSETQ. This sample comprised peripheral blood, obtained on day 0 of AZD1222 vaccination. The chain uses TRBV5-1 and TRBJ1-4, with 10 bases aligning to TRBD1. This clonotype was sampled from an adult in good health. For the CDR3, the DNA is TGCGCCAGCAGCTTGGCCGGGACAGGGGAGGAAAAACTGTTTTTT. It translates to CASSLAGTGEEKLFF.